A selection of T cell receptor beta chains follows, all from one sample in a study of naive and memory T cell subsets. TCRdb itself ran the UMI-ligation and nested PCR reads through MiXCR, one entry per CDR3 protein. The sample holds some 10,000 distinct CDR3 sequences, roughly 5.5% seen once. Sample: CD4+ TEMRA cells from blood. All receptors derive from a human donor in good health. The CDR3 runs from the conserved cysteine through the conserved F or W. D genes are given only for firm matches. Rows give clone size only sometimes, using once, few, many, or a class for an expanded clone.

V,J,D,size,CDR3,DNA
TRBV7-8,TRBJ2-7,-,medium-sized,CASSLESGNYEQYF,TGTGCCAGCAGCTTAGAGTCCGGAAACTACGAGCAGTACTTC
TRBV7-3,TRBJ2-2,-,many,CASSLTLPGELFF,TGTGCCAGCAGCTTAACTCTACCCGGGGAGCTGTTTTTT
TRBV29-1,TRBJ2-7,TRBD1,many,CSATQGAPYEQYF,TGCAGCGCCACACAGGGGGCCCCCTACGAGCAGTACTTC
TRBV20-1,TRBJ1-1,-,-,CSARPGARTTEAFF,TGCAGTGCTAGGCCGGGGGCGCGAACCACTGAAGCTTTCTTT
TRBV5-1,TRBJ2-1,TRBD2,few,CASSPRLAAHNEQFF,TGCGCCAGCAGCCCCAGACTAGCGGCTCACAATGAGCAGTTCTTC
TRBV20-1,TRBJ1-1,-,-,CSAGGRLNTEAFF,TGCAGTGCTGGCGGGAGACTGAACACTGAAGCTTTCTTT
TRBV10-3,TRBJ2-1,TRBD2,many,CAISEGLAGYQQFF,TGTGCCATCAGTGAAGGACTAGCGGGTTACCAGCAGTTCTTC
TRBV5-6,TRBJ2-2,-,many,CASSLYRSGHNTGELFF,TGTGCCAGCAGCTTGTATCGTTCGGGACACAACACCGGGGAGCTGTTTTTT
TRBV6-1,TRBJ2-3,TRBD2,-,CASSHTSGGADTQYF,TGTGCCAGCAGCCACACTAGCGGGGGGGCAGATACGCAGTATTTT
TRBV2,TRBJ2-7,TRBD2,many,CASNRLAGGDEQYF,TGTGCCAGCAACAGACTAGCGGGAGGGGACGAGCAGTACTTC
TRBV7-6,TRBJ1-4,-,-,CASSLAGDEKLFF,TGTGCCAGCAGCTTAGCAGGGGATGAAAAACTGTTTTTT
TRBV7-9,TRBJ2-7,TRBD1,many,CASSLPSGGPYEQYF,TGTGCCAGCAGCTTACCGTCAGGGGGTCCCTACGAGCAGTACTTC
TRBV6-6,TRBJ1-4,-,few,CASSYFFPGAENEKLFF,TGTGCCAGCAGTTACTTTTTCCCTGGGGCTGAGAATGAAAAACTGTTTTTT
TRBV11-2,TRBJ2-3,TRBD2,medium-sized,CASSPAGIPRDTQYF,TGTGCCAGCAGCCCAGCGGGGATCCCCCGTGATACGCAGTATTTT
TRBV20-1,TRBJ2-7,TRBD1,many,CSANRDRDGNEQYF,TGCAGTGCGAATCGGGACAGGGACGGGAACGAGCAGTACTTC
TRBV20-1,TRBJ1-2,-,many,CSARTVSHGYTF,TGCAGTGCCAGGACAGTGTCTCATGGCTACACCTTC
TRBV27,TRBJ1-5,-,many,CASSSLQGYSQPQHF,TGTGCCAGCAGTTCTCTACAGGGCTACAGTCAGCCCCAGCATTTT
TRBV6-2/TRBV6-3,TRBJ2-3,TRBD2,many,CASSTGGPDTQYF,TGTGCCAGCAGTACGGGGGGGCCGGATACGCAGTATTTT
TRBV6-1,TRBJ2-3,-,many,CASSDSFLGGRTDTQYF,TGTGCCAGCAGTGACAGCTTTCTTGGGGGGCGGACAGATACGCAGTATTTT
TRBV28,TRBJ1-2,TRBD1,many,CASSVMTGGEGYTF,TGTGCCAGCAGTGTGATGACAGGGGGCGAAGGCTACACCTTC
TRBV7-2,TRBJ2-1,-,many,CASSLQGKDEQFF,TGTGCCAGCAGCTTACAGGGGAAGGATGAGCAGTTCTTC
TRBV7-2,TRBJ2-6,-,-,CASIRGSGANVLTF,TGTGCCAGCATTAGGGGCTCTGGGGCCAACGTCCTGACTTTC
TRBV11-3,TRBJ2-7,-,many,CASSRGGGPSGEQYF,TGTGCCAGCAGCAGGGGCGGGGGCCCCTCGGGTGAGCAGTACTTC
TRBV5-5,TRBJ2-1,-,many,CASSTDPGGSYNEQFF,TGTGCCAGCAGCACTGACCCCGGAGGGTCCTACAATGAGCAGTTCTTC
TRBV28,TRBJ1-2,TRBD1,-,CASSLGDRWDGYTF,TGTGCCAGCAGTTTAGGGGACAGGTGGGATGGCTACACCTTC
TRBV20-1,TRBJ2-7,-,-,CSASKGRGLDEQYF,TGCAGTGCTAGTAAGGGGAGAGGTTTAGACGAGCAGTACTTC
TRBV18,TRBJ1-1,-,-,CASSHDRLNTEAFF,TGTGCCAGCTCACACGACAGGCTGAACACTGAAGCTTTCTTT
TRBV7-2,TRBJ2-7,-,hyperexpanded,CASSRGPLNEQYF,TGTGCCAGCAGCCGTGGCCCCCTCAACGAGCAGTACTTC
TRBV29-1,TRBJ1-5,-,many,CSVELRGSNQPQHF,TGCAGCGTTGAATTGCGCGGTAGCAATCAGCCCCAGCATTTT
TRBV20-1,TRBJ2-3,-,many,CSARVPNSFTDTQYF,TGCAGTGCTAGAGTTCCGAACTCCTTCACAGATACGCAGTATTTT
TRBV6-2/TRBV6-3,TRBJ2-1,TRBD2,many,CASRPGTSGKNEQFF,TGTGCCAGCAGGCCCGGGACTAGCGGGAAGAATGAGCAGTTCTTC
TRBV7-2,TRBJ1-2,-,-,CASSLGRGAYGYTF,TGTGCCAGCAGCTTAGGGAGGGGGGCCTATGGCTACACCTTC
TRBV7-8,TRBJ2-5,-,large,CASSRGATNTKTQYF,TGTGCCAGCAGCCGCGGGGCGACGAACACGAAGACCCAGTACTTC
TRBV18,TRBJ2-7,-,few,CASSPGSSYEQYF,TGTGCCAGCTCACCTGGGTCCTCCTACGAGCAGTACTTC
TRBV5-1,TRBJ1-2,TRBD1,-,CASSLRQGPDGYTF,TGCGCCAGCAGCTTGCGACAGGGGCCCGATGGCTACACCTTC
TRBV20-1,TRBJ2-1,TRBD2,-,CSLPGLANDEQFF,TGCAGCCTACCGGGACTAGCTAACGATGAGCAGTTCTTC
TRBV20-1,TRBJ2-3,-,many,CSAIHRGTDTQYF,TGCAGTGCTATCCACAGGGGCACAGATACGCAGTATTTT
TRBV20-1,TRBJ2-7,TRBD2,many,CSARESAGGPVEQYF,TGCAGTGCTAGAGAAAGCGCGGGAGGGCCGGTCGAGCAGTACTTC
TRBV20-1,TRBJ2-2,-,-,CSARKEEGVRTGELFF,TGCAGTGCTAGAAAGGAGGAAGGAGTTCGCACCGGGGAGCTGTTTTTT
TRBV4-2,TRBJ2-7,TRBD2,-,CASMGLNSYEQYF,TGTGCCAGCATGGGACTAAACTCCTACGAGCAGTACTTC
TRBV12-3/TRBV12-4,TRBJ2-1,-,many,CASSLDWGSSGGEQFF,TGTGCCAGCAGTTTAGATTGGGGGAGTAGCGGAGGCGAGCAGTTCTTC
TRBV20-1,TRBJ1-3,-,many,CSARDPRTTGSGNTIYF,TGCAGTGCTAGAGACCCAAGGACAACTGGGTCTGGAAACACCATATATTTT
TRBV6-2/TRBV6-3,TRBJ2-3,-,few,CASSYGQITDTQYF,TGTGCCAGCAGTTACGGACAGATCACAGATACGCAGTATTTT
TRBV7-9,TRBJ2-1,-,many,CASSLGRDISYNEQFF,TGTGCCAGCAGCTTAGGTAGGGACATTTCCTACAATGAGCAGTTCTTC
TRBV4-3,TRBJ2-6,-,few,CASSQATGARGFSGANVLTF,TGCGCCAGCAGCCAAGCCACCGGGGCACGGGGCTTCTCTGGGGCCAACGTCCTGACTTTC
TRBV25-1,TRBJ1-3,-,many,CASSFSSLYF,TGTGCCAGCAGTTTTTCTTCCTTATATTTT
TRBV28,TRBJ2-1,TRBD1,many,CASTPGQVYNEQFF,TGTGCCAGTACACCGGGACAGGTTTACAATGAGCAGTTCTTC
TRBV20-1,TRBJ2-7,-,many,CSAYHTQGRSYEQYF,TGCAGTGCTTACCACACACAGGGGAGGTCCTACGAGCAGTACTTC
TRBV10-3,TRBJ1-4,-,many,CAISEGATNEKLFF,TGTGCCATCAGTGAGGGGGCAACTAATGAAAAACTGTTTTTT
TRBV11-3,TRBJ2-7,-,-,CASSLDHDPYEQYF,TGTGCCAGCAGCTTAGATCACGACCCTTACGAGCAGTACTTC
TRBV4-2,TRBJ2-3,-,-,CASSQGQYTDTQYF,TGTGCCAGCAGCCAAGGGCAGTACACAGATACGCAGTATTTT
TRBV6-5,TRBJ2-6,TRBD1,many,CASSYSRGQGGLGDVLTF,TGTGCCAGCAGTTACTCGAGGGGACAGGGGGGACTAGGGGACGTCCTGACTTTC
TRBV6-2/TRBV6-3,TRBJ2-7,TRBD1,many,CASSPAGTGLHYEQYF,TGTGCCAGCAGTCCTGCCGGGACAGGCCTCCACTACGAGCAGTACTTC
TRBV20-1,TRBJ2-7,-,many,CSAGDRRSYEQYF,TGCAGTGCCGGGGACCGACGCTCCTACGAGCAGTACTTC
TRBV18,TRBJ2-6,-,-,CASSPSAGANVLTF,TGTGCCAGCTCACCCTCGGCTGGGGCCAACGTCCTGACTTTC
TRBV7-8,TRBJ1-5,TRBD1,-,CASSYDRENQPQHF,TGTGCCAGCAGCTACGACAGGGAAAACCAGCCCCAGCATTTT
TRBV6-1,TRBJ2-4,-,many,CASSEDFIAKNIQYF,TGTGCCAGCAGTGAGGACTTTATAGCCAAAAACATTCAGTACTTC
TRBV28,TRBJ1-3,-,many,CASGRDTIYF,TGTGCCAGCGGTCGAGACACCATATATTTT